The rows below give T cell receptor beta chains drawn from one sample of a study of response to subunit inactivated influenza vaccine. TCRdb passed the RT-PCR reads through MiXCR, listing each CDR3 protein once. Of roughly 500,000 distinct CDR3 sequences in the sample, around 21% are singletons; the top ten hold approximately 2.9%. The same sample was also studied in work on T cells expressing NK-cell markers.

This sample comprised CD4+ T cells sorted from PBMCs, obtained less than 13 days after vaccination. These receptors were obtained from a man between 50 and 59 years old who received an inactivated influenza vaccine. CDR3s include the opening cysteine and the closing phenylalanine or tryptophan. The order of the fields is V gene, J gene, clone size, D gene, CDR3 protein, CDR3 DNA. A D gene is named only where the DNA matches it firmly. Clone size is stated in some rows and not others, as once, few, many or a class when expanded.

v_call: TRBV5-1
j_call: TRBJ2-3
clone_size: many
d_call: .
cdr3_aa: CASSLDGRSTDTQYF
cdr3_nt: TGTGCCAGCAGCTTAGACGGGAGAAGCACAGATACGCAGTATTTT

v_call: TRBV9
j_call: TRBJ2-1
clone_size: .
d_call: .
cdr3_aa: CASTLSGNEQFF
cdr3_nt: TGTGCCAGCACCCTTTCGGGCAATGAGCAGTTCTTC

v_call: TRBV6-1
j_call: TRBJ2-3
clone_size: .
d_call: TRBD1
cdr3_aa: CASSMTGRDTQYF
cdr3_nt: TGTGCCAGCAGTATGACAGGGCGAGATACGCAGTATTTT

v_call: TRBV20-1
j_call: TRBJ2-7
clone_size: .
d_call: TRBD2
cdr3_aa: CSAGGSGLGPYEQYF
cdr3_nt: TGCAGTGCTGGGGGTTCAGGACTAGGACCCTACGAGCAGTACTTC

v_call: TRBV4-3
j_call: TRBJ2-7
clone_size: few
d_call: .
cdr3_aa: CASSQGRGIYEQYF
cdr3_nt: TGCGCCAGCAGCCAAGGTCGTGGGATCTACGAGCAGTACTTC

v_call: TRBV7-9
j_call: TRBJ2-2
clone_size: few
d_call: .
cdr3_aa: CASRASAGSNTGELFF
cdr3_nt: TGTGCCAGCAGGGCCTCCGCGGGTTCGAACACCGGGGAGCTGTTTTTT

v_call: TRBV5-1
j_call: TRBJ1-1
clone_size: few
d_call: .
cdr3_aa: CASSLGVGNMNTEAFF
cdr3_nt: TGCGCCAGCAGCTTGGGCGTGGGCAACATGAACACTGAAGCTTTCTTT

v_call: TRBV3-1
j_call: TRBJ1-2
clone_size: few
d_call: .
cdr3_aa: CASSQTGGYTF
cdr3_nt: TGTGCCAGCAGCCAAACTGGTGGCTACACCTTC

v_call: TRBV6-2/TRBV6-3
j_call: TRBJ2-2
clone_size: .
d_call: .
cdr3_aa: CASSSALSTGELFF
cdr3_nt: TGTGCCAGCAGCTCCGCACTGAGCACCGGGGAGCTGTTTTTT

v_call: TRBV4-2
j_call: TRBJ2-5
clone_size: few
d_call: TRBD2
cdr3_aa: CASSQDGIAGPETQYF
cdr3_nt: TGTGCCAGCAGCCAAGACGGGATAGCGGGGCCCGAGACCCAGTACTTC

v_call: TRBV6-1
j_call: TRBJ2-7
clone_size: .
d_call: .
cdr3_aa: CASSVSPKQNYEQYF
cdr3_nt: TGTGCCAGCAGTGTAAGTCCTAAGCAGAATTACGAGCAGTACTTC

v_call: TRBV7-9
j_call: TRBJ1-6
clone_size: .
d_call: .
cdr3_aa: CASSRDRQSSYNSPLHF
cdr3_nt: TGTGCCAGCAGCCGCGACAGGCAGAGCTCCTATAATTCACCCCTCCACTTT

v_call: TRBV6-2/TRBV6-3
j_call: TRBJ2-3
clone_size: .
d_call: TRBD1
cdr3_aa: CASSSPRTGAYTDTQYF
cdr3_nt: TGTGCCAGCAGTTCCCCGAGGACAGGGGCCTATACAGATACGCAGTATTTT